These 26 T cell receptor beta chains originate from one sample sequenced in a study of T cell responses to AZD1222 COVID-19 vaccine. Some clones are missing from TCRdb's copy, which holds only in-frame ones; the method was immunoSEQ multiplex PCR. The table shows 70,000 to 95,000 clones, with more than 70% occurring only once. Sequenced here: peripheral blood, sampled on day 0 of AZD1222 vaccination. Receptors were obtained from an adult in good health.

This chain uses TRBV2 with TRBJ1-1; D is undetermined. Germline V CDR1 and CDR2: SNHLY, FYNNEI. V was trimmed by 8 bases and J by 4 bases, leaving 11 bases between them. The CDR3 covers 12 residues. The CDR3 reads CASHVLATEAFF. Here the CDR3 DNA reads TGTGCCAGCCACGTGTTGGCCACTGAAGCTTTCTTT.

This clone appeared once. The genes are TRBV5-4 and TRBJ2-7, with a weak D call TRBD1 (5 bases). The CDR3 totals 15 residues. Trimming cost V 2 bases and J 0 bases, with 12 bases left between them. Germline V gene data show CDR1 as SGHNT and CDR2 as YYREEE (reference sequence). In DNA, the CDR3 is TGTGCCAGCAGCTTTACAGGATCAAGCTCCTACGAGCAGTACTTC. This encodes CASSFTGSSSYEQYF.

The chain has TRBV5-4 and TRBJ1-5, with D uncertain. The germline V gene has CDR1 SGHNT and CDR2 YYREEE (reference sequence). The CDR3 covers 13 residues. The ends were cut back, 2 bases at V and 0 bases at J, with 3 bases in the middle. CDR3 region: CASSFGSNQPQHF. CDR3 in DNA: TGTGCCAGCAGCTTCGGTAGCAATCAGCCCCAGCATTTT.

This clone was observed a few times. V usage is TRBV18 and J usage is TRBJ1-4; D not resolved. V lost 3 bases and J 0 bases, leaving 8 bases between the germline ends. This CDR3 is 15 amino acids long. Germline-derived CDR1 and CDR2 are KGHSH and LQKENI. CDR3 in DNA: TGTGCCAGCTCACCCTTCCTTGCAACTAATGAAAAACTGTTTTTT. Its protein is CASSPFLATNEKLFF.

This clone turned up a few times. V gene TRBV11-2 combines with J gene TRBJ2-1; a weak D match, TRBD2 (6 bases). Trimming cost V 1 base and J 4 bases, with 14 bases left between them. This CDR3 is built from 16 residues. Germline CDR1 reads SGHAT; CDR2 reads FQNNGV. The chain's CDR3 is CASSLAGSRLYNEQFF. In DNA form, the CDR3 reads TGTGCCAGCAGCTTAGCCGGGAGCCGGCTTTACAATGAGCAGTTCTTC. Using reference TRBV11-2 and TRBJ2-1 for the parts outside the CDR3, the full variable domain is EAGVAQSPRYKIIEKRQSVAFWCNPISGHATLYWYQQILGQGPKLLIQFQNNGVVDDSQLPKDRFSAERLKGVDSTLKIQPAKLEDSAVYLCASSLAGSRLYNEQFFGPGTRLTVL.

The genes are TRBV27 and TRBJ1-2; 8 bases match TRBD1. The CDR3 has 14 amino acids. Losses at the gene ends were 4 bases for V and 8 bases for J; bases not matched to a gene: 9. The germline CDR1 and CDR2 sequences are MNHEY and SMNVEV (reference sequence). This CDR3 reads CASSSNRGEGGYTF. The CDR3 region has the DNA TGTGCCAGCAGTTCGAACAGGGGGGAAGGAGGCTACACCTTC.

The CDR3 loop is CASTRQGNEQYF. CDR3 DNA sequence: TGTGCCAGCACTCGACAGGGGAACGAGCAGTACTTC. V gene TRBV6-5 combines with J gene TRBJ2-7, with 8 positions matching TRBD1. The ends lost 7 bases at V and 5 bases at J; junction bases unmatched: 4. This CDR3 region has 12 residues. The germline gives CDR1 MNHEY, CDR2 SVGAGI.

This clone came up a few times. The chain joins TRBV5-1 to TRBJ1-1, with D hard to call. CDR1 SGHRS and CDR2 YFSETQ come from the germline V gene. The CDR3 spans 14 residues. Deletions cut 5 bases from V and 0 bases from J, with 11 bases between. CDR3 protein: CASRTGNLNTEAFF. CDR3 nucleotides: TGCGCCAGCAGAACCGGGAACCTGAACACTGAAGCTTTCTTT.

This clone has a handful of counts. The chain carries TRBV7-9 and TRBJ2-1; D remains unclear. The CDR3 sequence is 12 residues long. V was trimmed by 2 bases and J by 4 bases, leaving 3 bases between them. The germline gives CDR1 SEHNR, CDR2 FQNEAQ (reference sequence). CDR3 residues: CASSLRYNEQFF. The CDR3 DNA sequence: TGTGCCAGCAGCTTAAGATACAATGAGCAGTTCTTC.

This chain connects TRBV9 to TRBJ2-3, with TRBD2 identical over 9 bases. Germline V lookup: CDR1 SGDLS, CDR2 YYNGEE. There are 16 residues in the CDR3. The V gene end was trimmed by 1 base and the J gene end by 4 bases; junction bases not matched to a gene: 7. In nucleotides, the CDR3 is TGTGCCAGCAGCGTATTGCGGGGGGGCCACTCAGATACGCAGTATTTT. Its protein product is CASSVLRGGHSDTQYF.

This clone has a handful of counts. This sequence joins TRBV5-5 and TRBJ2-1; 14 bases line up with TRBD2. Germline lookup yields CDR1 SGHKS and CDR2 YYEKEE (reference sequence). The CDR3 covers 15 residues. V shed 3 bases, J shed 8 bases, and the junction held 4 bases outside the gene matches. CDR3 amino acids: CASSSGTSGSDEQFF. CDR3 coding DNA: TGTGCCAGCAGCTCCGGGACTAGCGGGAGTGATGAGCAGTTCTTC.

This chain connects TRBV6-5 to TRBJ1-1; TRBD1 matches at 9 bases. Trimming at V came to 5 bases and at J to 11 bases, leaving 9 bases not matched to a gene. Germline CDR1 and CDR2: MNHEY and SVGAGI. This CDR3 is built from 13 residues. The CDR3 coding sequence is TGTGCCAGCAGTCCTACAGGGGGCGGGGAGGCTTTCTTT. Translation: CASSPTGGGEAFF.

The J gene is TRBJ2-4, the V gene TRBV4-2; D unclear. Germline CDR1 is LGHNA and CDR2 is YNFKEQ. V was shortened by 0 bases and J by 0 bases, with 6 bases between the two germline ends. There are 15 residues in the CDR3. In DNA form, the CDR3 reads TGTGCCAGCAGCCAAGATGGAGAAGCCAAAAACATTCAGTACTTC. Its protein product is CASSQDGEAKNIQYF.

The genes are TRBV19 and TRBJ2-1; perhaps TRBD2 as D (6 bases). Germline lookup yields CDR1 LNHDA and CDR2 SQIVND (reference sequence). Trimming stripped 4 bases from V and 7 bases from J, with 14 bases between. The CDR3 contains 14 residues. For the CDR3, the DNA is TGTGCCAGTAGTACCACTCATGGGGGGAATGAGCAGTTCTTC. Amino acids: CASSTTHGGNEQFF.

The J gene is TRBJ1-5, the V gene TRBV3-1 (or the pseudogene TRBV3-2); TRBD1 agrees at 8 bases. This CDR3 has 15 amino acids. V lost 2 bases and J lost 3; bases outside the gene matches: 3. Germline V gives CDR1 LGHDT, CDR2 YNNKEL (reference sequence). In DNA form, the CDR3 reads TGTGCCAGCAGCCAAAACAGGGGGTCCAATCAGCCCCAGCATTTT. Protein sequence: CASSQNRGSNQPQHF.

This clone was found a few times. The V gene is TRBV6-5, the J gene TRBJ2-7, with a tentative D call TRBD1 (5 bases). The CDR3 has 14 residues. Germline V gene data show CDR1 as MNHEY and CDR2 as SVGAGI. V dropped 0 bases and J dropped 4 bases, with 10 bases sitting between them. This CDR3 reads CASSYSGRAYEQYF. The CDR3 DNA reads TGTGCCAGCAGTTACTCTGGCAGGGCGTACGAGCAGTACTTC.

The rearrangement joins TRBV5-1 to TRBJ2-6; D ambiguous. The CDR3 runs to 17 residues. Germline values: CDR1 SGHRS, CDR2 YFSETQ. Trimming pared 0 bases from V and 0 bases from J, leaving 10 bases between. The CDR3 spells CASSLAWRTSGANVLTF. The CDR3 nucleotides read TGCGCCAGCAGCTTGGCCTGGCGTACCTCTGGGGCCAACGTCCTGACTTTC.

The chain employs TRBV27 and TRBJ1-6; a possible D gene is TRBD1 (5 bases). CDR3 length: 17 residues. Germline assignment: CDR1 MNHEY and CDR2 SMNVEV (reference sequence). V lost 4 bases and J 7 bases, leaving 20 bases between the germline ends. The CDR3 sequence: CASSYQWSGGTNSPLHF. DNA for the CDR3: TGTGCCAGCAGTTATCAGTGGAGTGGGGGGACCAATTCACCCCTCCACTTT.

V usage is TRBV28 and J usage is TRBJ2-2; 9 nucleotides line up with TRBD2. The CDR3 sequence is 15 residues long. Germline CDR1 and CDR2: MDHEN and SYDVKM. Losses at the gene ends were 5 bases for V and 0 bases for J; bases not matched to a gene: 1. CDR3 sequence reads: CASSRLAANTGELFF. Here the CDR3 DNA reads TGTGCCAGCAGTCGACTAGCGGCGAACACCGGGGAGCTGTTTTTT.

The rearrangement links TRBV29-1 to TRBJ1-1; 11 bases match TRBD1. Looked up from germline, CDR1 is SQVTM and CDR2 is ANQGSEA. This CDR3 region has 13 residues. Unmatched junction bases numbered 6, after V lost 7 bases and J lost 5 bases. The CDR3: CSAVGQGVTEAFF. The CDR3 nucleotides read TGCAGCGCCGTGGGACAGGGGGTTACTGAAGCTTTCTTT.

The chain is built from TRBV29-1 and TRBJ1-2; 7 bases are shared with TRBD1. J lost 6 bases, V lost 7 bases, and 5 bases had no gene match. The CDR3 is 11 amino acids. Germline values: CDR1 SQVTM, CDR2 ANQGSEA. The CDR3 DNA reads as TGCAGCGCTGGGGGGACAGATGGCTACACCTTC. Protein product: CSAGGTDGYTF.

This clone has only one observation. This chain links TRBV13 with TRBJ2-1, with TRBD2 matching over 11 bases. The CDR3 is made up of 17 amino acids. V shed 5 bases and J 4 bases; nucleotides not matched to a gene: 10. Per the germline V gene, CDR1 is PRHDT and CDR2 is FYEKMQ (reference sequence). CDR3 DNA sequence: TGTGCCAGCAGCCACCTAGTCTTAGCGGGGGGGTACAATGAGCAGTTCTTC. This encodes CASSHLVLAGGYNEQFF.

The CDR3 here is CASSLNGQVGETQYF. The CDR3 nucleotides read TGTGCCAGCAGCTTAAACGGTCAGGTGGGGGAGACCCAGTACTTC. This chain links TRBV7-2 with TRBJ2-5; D not resolved. Trimming stripped 2 bases from V and 5 bases from J, with 15 bases between. Per the germline V gene, CDR1 is SGHTA and CDR2 is FQGNSA. CDR3 length: 15 amino acids.

This clone appeared a few times. This chain uses TRBV6-5 with TRBJ1-2; tentative D call: TRBD1 (5 bases). In germline, CDR1 is MNHEY, CDR2 SVGAGI. V was clipped by 6 bases and J by 8 bases, with 16 bases between them. The CDR3 length is 13 residues. The CDR3 nucleotides read TGTGCCAGCAGCTCGAGCGGGGGACGGGGCTACACCTTC. This gives the protein CASSSSGGRGYTF.

The sample holds one count of this clone. J is TRBJ1-1 and V is TRBV12-5; D is possibly TRBD1 (5 bases). The V gene lost 9 bases and the J gene lost 2 bases, with 13 bases spanning the gap. Germline V gene data show CDR1 as LGHNT and CDR2 as FRNRAP. The CDR3 covers 13 residues. CDR3 residues: CARGLGGNTEAFF. As DNA, the CDR3 is TGTGCTAGGGGGCTTGGGGGAAACACTGAAGCTTTCTTT.

V gene TRBV9 combines with J gene TRBJ1-1; 9 bases map to TRBD1. This CDR3 spans 15 amino acids. V lost 3 bases to trimming and J lost 1 base; unmatched junction nucleotides: 4. Germline assignment: CDR1 SGDLS and CDR2 YYNGEE. The CDR3 nucleotides are TGTGCCAGCAGCGCGGAGGGACAGGGGAACACTGAAGCTTTCTTT. This encodes CASSAEGQGNTEAFF.